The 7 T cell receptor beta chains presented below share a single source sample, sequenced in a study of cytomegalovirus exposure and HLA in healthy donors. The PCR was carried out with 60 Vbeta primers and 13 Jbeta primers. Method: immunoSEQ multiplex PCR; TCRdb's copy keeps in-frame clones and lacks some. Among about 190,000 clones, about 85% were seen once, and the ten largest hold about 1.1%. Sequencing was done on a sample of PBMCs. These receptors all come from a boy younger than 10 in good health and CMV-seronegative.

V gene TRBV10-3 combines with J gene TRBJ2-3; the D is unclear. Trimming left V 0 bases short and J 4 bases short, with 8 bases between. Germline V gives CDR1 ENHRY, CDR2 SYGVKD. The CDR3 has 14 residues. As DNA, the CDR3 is TGTGCCATCAGTGAGTCATCGGTGGCAGATACGCAGTATTTT. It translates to CAISESSVADTQYF.

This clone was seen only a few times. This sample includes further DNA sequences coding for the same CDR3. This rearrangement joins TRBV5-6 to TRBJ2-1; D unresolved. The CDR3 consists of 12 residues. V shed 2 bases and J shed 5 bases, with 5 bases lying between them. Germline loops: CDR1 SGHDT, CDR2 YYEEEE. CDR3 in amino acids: CASSFSDNEQFF. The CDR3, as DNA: TGTGCCAGCAGCTTTAGTGACAATGAGCAGTTCTTC.

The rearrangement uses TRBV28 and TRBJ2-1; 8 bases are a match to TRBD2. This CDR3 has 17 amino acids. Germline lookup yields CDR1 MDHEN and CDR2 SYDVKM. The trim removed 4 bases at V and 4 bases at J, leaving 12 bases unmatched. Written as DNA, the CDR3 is TGTGCCAGCAGTTCTCGGGGAGCGGGAGAGGATTACAATGAGCAGTTCTTC. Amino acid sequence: CASSSRGAGEDYNEQFF. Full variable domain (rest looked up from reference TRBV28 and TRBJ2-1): DVKVTQSSRYLVKRTGEKVFLECVQDMDHENMFWYRQDPGLGLRLIYFSYDVKMKEKGDIPEGYSVSREKKERFSLILESASTNQTSMYLCASSSRGAGEDYNEQFFGPGTRLTVL.

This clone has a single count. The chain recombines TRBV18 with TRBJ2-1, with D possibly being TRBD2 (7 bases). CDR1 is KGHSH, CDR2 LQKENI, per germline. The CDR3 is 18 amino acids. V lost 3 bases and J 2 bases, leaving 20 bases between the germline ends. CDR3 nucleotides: TGTGCCAGCTCACCGGGGGGGCTACGGGGAGCCACCTACAATGAGCAGTTCTTC. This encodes CASSPGGLRGATYNEQFF.

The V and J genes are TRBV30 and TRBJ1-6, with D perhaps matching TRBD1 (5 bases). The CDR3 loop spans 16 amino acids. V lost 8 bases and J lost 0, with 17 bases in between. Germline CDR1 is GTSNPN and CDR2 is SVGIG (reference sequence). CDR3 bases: TGTGCCCACGCCGGGGGAGCGAGCTCCTATAATTCACCCCTCCACTTT. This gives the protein CAHAGGASSYNSPLHF. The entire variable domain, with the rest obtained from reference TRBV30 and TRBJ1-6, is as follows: SQTIHQWPATLVQPVGSPLSLECTVEGTSNPNLYWYRQAAGRGLQLLFYSVGIGQISSEVPQNLSASRPQDRQFILSSKKLLLSDSGFYLCAHAGGASSYNSPLHFGNGTRLTVT.

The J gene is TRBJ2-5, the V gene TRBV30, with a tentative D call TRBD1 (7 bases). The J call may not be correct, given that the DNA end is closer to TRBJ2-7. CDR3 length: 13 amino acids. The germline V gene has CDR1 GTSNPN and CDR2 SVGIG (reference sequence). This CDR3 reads CAQGEDYSYEQYF. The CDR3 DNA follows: TGTGCCCAGGGGGAGGACTACTCCTACGAGCAGTACTTC.

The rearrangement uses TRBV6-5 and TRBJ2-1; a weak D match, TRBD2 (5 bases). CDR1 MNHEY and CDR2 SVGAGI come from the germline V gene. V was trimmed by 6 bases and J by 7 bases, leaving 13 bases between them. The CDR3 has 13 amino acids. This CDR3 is CASSRTRGNEQFF. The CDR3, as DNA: TGTGCCAGCAGCAGAACCCGCGGGAATGAGCAGTTCTTC.